This entry features one T cell receptor beta chain sequence. Its antigen is currently unknown. V was trimmed by 6 bases and J by 5 bases, leaving 7 bases between them. This CDR3 spans 11 amino acids. This specimen comes from a study of T cell repertoires in cytomegalovirus infection. Study context: Recently identified HLA-C-restricted CMV epitopes were among the peptides used. TCR beta signatures that were public indicated CMV infection and matching HLA type.

TCRdb called the reads again in MiXCR, with one record for every CDR3 protein. The table shows tens of thousands of distinct CDR3 sequences, with 20% occurring only once. The chain is built from TRBV12-3 or TRBV12-4 and TRBJ2-5; D gene unclear. This sample comprised CD8+ T cells from cultured PBMCs, obtained from culture after CMV antigen stimulation. The TCR comes from a human donor in good health (CMV status not recorded). Some clones in this sample may be carry-over from other donors' samples. This CDR3 reads CASSPRETQYF. The CDR3 bases are TGTGCCAGCAGCCCAAGGGAGACCCAGTACTTC.